One and the same sample provided the 14 T cell receptor beta chains below, sequenced in a study of CD8 T cells in ankylosing spondylitis. TCRdb reprocessed the 5' RACE reads via MiXCR and lists one record per CDR3 protein. The sample yields about 64,000 distinct CDR3 sequences, about 6% seen once. The sequenced sample was synovial fluid, either unsorted or a sorted T cell fraction (not recorded which). All receptors derive from a male donor with ankylosing spondylitis.

This clonotype was counted ten times or more. This rearrangement joins TRBV12-3 or TRBV12-4 to TRBJ2-1; 10 nucleotides match TRBD2. CDR3 length: 14 residues. Trimming took 3 bases from V and 4 from J; bases not matched to a gene: 0. In DNA form, the CDR3 reads TGTGCCAGCAGTTTTAGCGGGAGGTACAATGAGCAGTTCTTC. It translates to CASSFSGRYNEQFF.

The chain links TRBV4-1 to TRBJ2-3, with D uncertain. Germline values: CDR1 MGHRA, CDR2 YSYEKL. Trimming pared 0 bases from V and 0 bases from J, leaving 10 bases between. The CDR3 length is 16 residues. The CDR3 region has the DNA TGCGCCAGCAGCCAAGAGAGCTTTCTGAGCACAGATACGCAGTATTTT. This gives the protein CASSQESFLSTDTQYF.

The chain uses TRBV19 and TRBJ2-3; D is unresolved. With 6 bases removed from V and 6 bases from J, the gap between germline ends came to 10 bases. The CDR3 is 12 amino acids. CDR1 is LNHDA and CDR2 is SQIVND in the germline V gene (reference sequence). The CDR3 protein is CASRQAGDTQYF. CDR3 in DNA: TGTGCCAGTAGGCAAGCCGGCGATACGCAGTATTTT.

The V gene is TRBV18, the J gene TRBJ2-2; D is unresolved. Trimming removed 3 bases from V and 5 bases from J, with 10 bases in between. Per germline, CDR1 KGHSH and CDR2 LQKENI. This CDR3 spans 14 amino acids. As DNA, the CDR3 is TGTGCCAGCTCACCCGACATGGGAACCGGGGAGCTGTTTTTT. Protein: CASSPDMGTGELFF.

This clonotype was seen a handful of times. The CDR3 loop reads CAISEHRDSYEQYF. The CDR3 bases are TGTGCCATCAGTGAGCACAGGGACTCTTACGAGCAGTACTTC. V usage is TRBV10-3 and J usage is TRBJ2-7; the D gene could be TRBD1 or TRBD2 (6 bases each). Per the germline V gene, CDR1 is ENHRY and CDR2 is SYGVKD. The CDR3 is 14 residues long. V was shortened by 2 bases and J by 4 bases, with 12 bases between the two germline ends.

In this sample, this clonotype turned up a few times. The chain carries TRBV30 and TRBJ2-7, with D perhaps assigned TRBD1 or TRBD2 (5 bases each). In germline, CDR1 is GTSNPN, CDR2 SVGIG (reference sequence). The CDR3 extends over 14 amino acids. Trimming removed 0 bases from V and 0 bases from J, with 9 bases in between. The CDR3 sequence is CAWSVGTVSYEQYF. The CDR3 nucleotides are TGTGCCTGGAGTGTGGGGACGGTCTCCTACGAGCAGTACTTC.

This clonotype is labeled as medium-sized. The chain joins TRBV9 to TRBJ1-5, with D tentatively TRBD1 (5 bases). The CDR3 has 15 amino acids. V lost 0 bases and J lost 4, with 11 bases in between. Germline values: CDR1 SGDLS, CDR2 YYNGEE. For the CDR3, the DNA is TGTGCCAGCAGCGTAGGGGCAGGGCGTAATCAGCCCCAGCATTTT. Its protein product is CASSVGAGRNQPQHF.

This clonotype was picked up many times. This chain's CDR3 is CASSIHRGGNSPLHF. The CDR3 coding sequence is TGTGCCAGCAGCATTCACAGGGGTGGTAATTCACCCCTCCACTTT. The chain joins TRBV7-2 to TRBJ1-6, with 7 bases that match TRBD1. J gave up 6 bases and V 5 bases, and 7 bases lay outside the gene matches. Germline V gene lookup returns CDR1 SGHTA and CDR2 FQGNSA. There are 15 residues in the CDR3. Supplemented by reference TRBV7-2 and TRBJ1-6, the full variable domain reads GAGVSQSPSNKVTEKGKDVELRCDPISGHTALYWYRQSLGQGLEFLIYFQGNSAPDKSGLPSDRFSAERTGGSVSTLTIQRTQQEDSAVYLCASSIHRGGNSPLHFGNGTRLTVT.

This sequence joins TRBV29-1 and TRBJ2-1; D is possibly TRBD1 or TRBD2 (5 bases each). Between the trimmed V and J ends, which lost 3 bases and 8 bases, there was a span of 11 bases. This CDR3 contains 12 residues. CDR1 is SQVTM and CDR2 is ANQGSEA in the germline V gene. The CDR3 DNA reads TGCAGCGTTGATGGGGGTCGGGATGAGCAGTTCTTC. Its translation: CSVDGGRDEQFF.

This clonotype occurred many times. The gene calls are TRBV7-8 and TRBJ2-3, with D tentatively TRBD2 (5 bases). The CDR3 length is 18 residues. Between the trimmed V and J ends, which lost 1 base and 4 bases, there was a span of 21 bases. CDR1 and CDR2 (germline): SGHVS, FQNEAQ. The chain's CDR3 is CASSLVVSTGFRADTQYF. For the CDR3, the DNA is TGTGCCAGCAGCTTAGTGGTTTCTACGGGGTTTCGAGCAGATACGCAGTATTTT.

Many counts were recorded for this clonotype. Germline and junction disagree at one end, which may indicate a read error. J is TRBJ2-1 and V is TRBV6-2 or TRBV6-3; 7 bases align to TRBD2. The CDR3 is 15 amino acids. Germline V lookup: CDR1 MNHEY, CDR2 SVGEGT. The CDR3 region has the DNA TGTGTCAGCCGCGGGGCGGGAGTTGTTGGCAATGAGCAGTTCTTC. Translation: CVSRGAGVVGNEQFF.

This rearrangement joins TRBV5-5 to TRBJ2-7, with D perhaps TRBD2 (6 bases). CDR3 length: 16 amino acids. Trimming took off 0 bases at V and 3 bases at J, with 16 bases between the two ends. The germline V gene encodes CDR1 SGHKS and CDR2 YYEKEE (reference sequence). The CDR3 nucleotides are TGTGCCAGCAGCTTGGCCAACGGGGACTGGGGCTACGAGCAGTACTTC. Protein: CASSLANGDWGYEQYF.

The sample holds many counts of this clonotype. The chain joins TRBV3-1 to TRBJ2-3; D gene ambiguous. Trimming removed 0 bases from V and 4 bases from J, with 8 bases in between. The germline gives CDR1 LGHDT, CDR2 YNNKEL (reference sequence). This CDR3 comprises 14 residues. The CDR3 DNA sequence: TGTGCCAGCAGCCAAGACGCTGGGGCAGATACGCAGTATTTT. This translates into CASSQDAGADTQYF.

This clonotype was detected many times. The chain combines TRBV24-1 with TRBJ2-1, with TRBD2 matching over 8 bases. The germline gives CDR1 KGHDR, CDR2 SFDVKD. CDR3 length: 17 residues. Trimming at V came to 4 bases and at J to 5 bases, leaving 12 bases not matched to a gene. The CDR3 DNA is TGTGCCACCAGTGACCCGATGGCGGGAGGTGGGAACAATGAGCAGTTCTTC. Protein sequence: CATSDPMAGGGNNEQFF.